This TCR beta chain was recorded in a study of shared clonotypes between healthy human individuals. Whole-study findings and limits: Few donors limited the genetic and exposure-history diversity represented.

The unsorted PBMC replicate PCRs were performed with 300 ng DNA, 25,000 to 30,000 T cell genomes. Unsorted PBMC DNA was run through sequencing on ten immunoSEQ deep assay plates. As originally analysed: As immunoSEQ supplied junction-only sequences (without quality scores), filtering differed. The method was immunoSEQ multiplex PCR; TCRdb's version includes in-frame clones alone and lacks a portion of them. The V and J calls and the clone size are those of that table, but D and trimming were determined from the DNA. The sample has about 490,000 clones, about 78% seen once. As to this clone: The antigen remains undetermined.

The TCR originated in a woman aged 40 to 50 in good health. Some clones in this sample may be carry-over from other donors' samples. Sequencing was done on a sample of PBMCs.

The CDR3 DNA follows: TGTGCCAGCGTCGGGAGGACTAACACCGGGGAGCTGTTTTTT. Translation gives CASVGRTNTGELFF. The V gene is TRBV19, the J gene TRBJ2-2; 7 bases are shared with TRBD2. In germline, CDR1 is LNHDA, CDR2 SQIVND (reference sequence). Trimming removed 9 bases from V and 2 bases from J; junction bases left unmatched: 6. The CDR3 has 14 residues.